These 10 T cell receptor beta chains were sequenced from one sample in a study of shared clonotypes between healthy human individuals (dated by TCRdb to 2020 to 2021). For the CD8 naive samples, CD45RO-negative cells were positively selected for CCR7, yielding a CD45RA+CCR7+ population from which TemRA cells were excluded. Library creation used the immunoSEQ multiplex PCR assay. Here the immuneACCESS table is served through TCRdb, limited to in-frame sequences with V and J called. Missing clones are a known gap in these copies; in checked studies unresolved V genes cover under half, and the rest lacks a known reason. The sample table shows millions of clones, and approximately 94% are seen once. The ten most abundant clones make up more than 0.95% of the sample. The sequenced sample consisted of naive CD8+ T cells sorted from blood. Read against the paper, the sample's cell subset or site label means: CD45RA+CCR7+. Every receptor here comes from a man between 18 and 29 years old in good health.

The CDR3 DNA is TGCGCCAGCAGCCAAGTTGGGCTAGCGGGGGGGCTGGAAGAGACCCAGTACTTC. It translates to CASSQVGLAGGLEETQYF. V usage is TRBV4-1 and J usage is TRBJ2-5, with TRBD2 matching 12 bases. The CDR3 covers 18 residues. Germline CDR1 is MGHRA and CDR2 is YSYEKL. Trimming took 1 base from V and 3 from J; bases not matched to a gene: 9.

V gene TRBV19 combines with J gene TRBJ2-7; no definite D call. The V end was cut by 4 bases, the J end by 4 bases, with 5 bases between. The CDR3 consists of 11 residues. Germline CDR1 is LNHDA and CDR2 is SQIVND (reference sequence). The CDR3 region has the DNA TGTGCCAGTAGTAGTGAGTACGAGCAGTACTTC. It is translated as CASSSEYEQYF.

In regard to this clone: Other DNA variants within this sample encode the same CDR3. V gene TRBV5-4 combines with J gene TRBJ1-6; no firm D call. The V end lost 2 bases, the J end lost 7 bases, and 4 bases lay between the germline ends. Germline V CDR1 and CDR2: SGHNT, YYREEE (reference sequence). This CDR3 contains 12 residues. The CDR3 nucleotides read TGTGCCAGCAGCTTCCGAAATTCACCCCTCCACTTT. It codes for CASSFRNSPLHF.

The count of this clone is one. The chain joins TRBV7-9 to TRBJ1-1, with D possibly matching TRBD1 (5 bases). Trimming left V 0 bases short and J 6 bases short, with 8 bases between. Germline CDR1 is SEHNR and CDR2 is FQNEAQ (reference sequence). The CDR3 extends over 13 amino acids. The CDR3 is CASSLAHRPEAFF. The CDR3 nucleotides are TGTGCCAGCAGCTTAGCCCACAGGCCTGAAGCTTTCTTT.

J is TRBJ2-7 and V is TRBV5-6; D may be TRBD1 or TRBD2 (5 bases each). This CDR3 contains 13 residues. Trimming left V 4 bases short and J 7 bases short, with 15 bases between. The germline V gene encodes CDR1 SGHDT and CDR2 YYEEEE. CDR3 sequence: CASSVGDGGEQYF. CDR3 bases: TGTGCCAGCAGCGTTGGGGACGGCGGGGAGCAGTACTTC.

The chain joins TRBV4-2 to TRBJ2-2; D perhaps matches TRBD1 (6 bases). V was pared by 0 bases and J by 2 bases, with 10 bases between. Looked up from germline, CDR1 is LGHNA and CDR2 is YNFKEQ. This CDR3 has 16 amino acids. The CDR3 is CASSQDRTDNTGELFF. CDR3 coding DNA: TGTGCCAGCAGCCAAGATCGGACAGATAACACCGGGGAGCTGTTTTTT.

V gene TRBV7-9 combines with J gene TRBJ2-7; 10 nucleotides align to TRBD2. Germline trimming cut 1 base from V and 0 bases from J; bases unmatched to any gene: 3. This CDR3 spans 16 amino acids. The germline CDR1 and CDR2 sequences are SEHNR and FQNEAQ (reference sequence). The CDR3 region has the DNA TGTGCCAGCAGCTTAGGGGGACTAGCGTCCTCCTACGAGCAGTACTTC. Amino acid sequence: CASSLGGLASSYEQYF.

The V and J genes are TRBV7-2 and TRBJ2-3; 7 nucleotides agree with TRBD1. CDR3 length: 16 residues. Germline trimming cut 5 bases from V and 3 bases from J; bases unmatched to any gene: 11. Germline values: CDR1 SGHTA, CDR2 FQGNSA. The CDR3 DNA sequence: TGTGCCAGCAGCGAACCAGGGGGAGTTGTGACAGATACGCAGTATTTT. Translating it yields CASSEPGGVVTDTQYF.

The gene calls are TRBV5-6 and TRBJ1-6, with 7 bases aligning to TRBD1. The CDR3 sequence is 12 residues long. Looked up from germline, CDR1 is SGHDT and CDR2 is YYEEEE. Trimming removed 7 bases from V and 10 bases from J; junction bases left unmatched: 5. This CDR3 reads CASQTGLSPLHF. The CDR3 DNA reads TGTGCCAGCCAGACAGGGTTGTCACCCCTCCACTTT.

The J gene is TRBJ1-2, the V gene TRBV27, with D possibly TRBD1 on 5 matching bases. V was clipped by 5 bases and J by 0 bases, with 16 bases between them. CDR3 length equals 16 residues. The germline V gene has CDR1 MNHEY and CDR2 SMNVEV (reference sequence). The CDR3 is CASSPLGPRANYGYTF. The DNA of the CDR3 is TGTGCCAGCAGTCCCTTGGGGCCCAGGGCTAACTATGGCTACACCTTC.